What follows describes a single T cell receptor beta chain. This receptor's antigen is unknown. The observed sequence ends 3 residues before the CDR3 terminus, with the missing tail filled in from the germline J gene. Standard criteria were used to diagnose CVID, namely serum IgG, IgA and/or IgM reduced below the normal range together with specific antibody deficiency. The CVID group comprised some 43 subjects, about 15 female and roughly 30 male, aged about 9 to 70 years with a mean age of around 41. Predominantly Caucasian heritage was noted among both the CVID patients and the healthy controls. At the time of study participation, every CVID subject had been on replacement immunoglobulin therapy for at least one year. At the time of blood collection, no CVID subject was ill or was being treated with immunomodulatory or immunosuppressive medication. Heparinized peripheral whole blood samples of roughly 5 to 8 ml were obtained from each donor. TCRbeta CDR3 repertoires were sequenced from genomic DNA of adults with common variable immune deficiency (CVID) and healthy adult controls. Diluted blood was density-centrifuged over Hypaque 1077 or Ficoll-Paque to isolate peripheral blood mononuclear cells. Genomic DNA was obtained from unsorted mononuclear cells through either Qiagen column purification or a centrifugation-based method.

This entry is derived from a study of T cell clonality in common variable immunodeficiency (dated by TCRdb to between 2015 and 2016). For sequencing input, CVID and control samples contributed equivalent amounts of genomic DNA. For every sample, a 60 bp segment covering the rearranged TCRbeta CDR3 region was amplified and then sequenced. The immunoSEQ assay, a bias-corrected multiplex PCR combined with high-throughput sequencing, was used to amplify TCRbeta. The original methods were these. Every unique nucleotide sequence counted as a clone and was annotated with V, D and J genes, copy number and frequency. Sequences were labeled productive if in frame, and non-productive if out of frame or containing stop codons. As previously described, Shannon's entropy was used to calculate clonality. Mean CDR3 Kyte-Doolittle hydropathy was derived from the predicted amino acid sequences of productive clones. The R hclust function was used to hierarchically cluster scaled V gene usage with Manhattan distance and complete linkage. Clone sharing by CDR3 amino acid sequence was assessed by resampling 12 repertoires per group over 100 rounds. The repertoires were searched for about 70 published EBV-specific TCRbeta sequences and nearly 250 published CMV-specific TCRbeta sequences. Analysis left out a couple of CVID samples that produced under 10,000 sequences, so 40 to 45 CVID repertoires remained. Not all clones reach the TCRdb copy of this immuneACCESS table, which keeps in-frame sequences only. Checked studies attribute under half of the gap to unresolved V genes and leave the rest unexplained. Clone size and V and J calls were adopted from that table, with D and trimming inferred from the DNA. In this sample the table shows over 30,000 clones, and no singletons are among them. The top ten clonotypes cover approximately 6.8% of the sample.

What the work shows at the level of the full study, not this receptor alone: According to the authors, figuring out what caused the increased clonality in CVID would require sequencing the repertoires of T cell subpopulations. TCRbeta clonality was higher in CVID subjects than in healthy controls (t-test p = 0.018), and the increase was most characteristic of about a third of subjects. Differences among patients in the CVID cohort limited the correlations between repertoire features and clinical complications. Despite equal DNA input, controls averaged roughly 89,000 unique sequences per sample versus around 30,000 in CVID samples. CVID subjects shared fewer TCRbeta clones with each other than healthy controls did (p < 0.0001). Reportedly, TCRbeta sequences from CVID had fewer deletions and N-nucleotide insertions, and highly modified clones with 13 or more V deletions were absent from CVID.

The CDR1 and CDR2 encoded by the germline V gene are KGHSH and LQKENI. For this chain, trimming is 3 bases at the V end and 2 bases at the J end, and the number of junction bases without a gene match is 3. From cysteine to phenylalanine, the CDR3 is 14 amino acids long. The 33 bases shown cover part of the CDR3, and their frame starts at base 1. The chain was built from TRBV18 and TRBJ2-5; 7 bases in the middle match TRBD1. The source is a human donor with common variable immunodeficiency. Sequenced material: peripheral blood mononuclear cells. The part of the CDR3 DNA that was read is TGTGCCAGCTCACCGAGGACAGGACAAGAGACC. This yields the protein CASSPRTGQET. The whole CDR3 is CASSPRTGQETQYF.